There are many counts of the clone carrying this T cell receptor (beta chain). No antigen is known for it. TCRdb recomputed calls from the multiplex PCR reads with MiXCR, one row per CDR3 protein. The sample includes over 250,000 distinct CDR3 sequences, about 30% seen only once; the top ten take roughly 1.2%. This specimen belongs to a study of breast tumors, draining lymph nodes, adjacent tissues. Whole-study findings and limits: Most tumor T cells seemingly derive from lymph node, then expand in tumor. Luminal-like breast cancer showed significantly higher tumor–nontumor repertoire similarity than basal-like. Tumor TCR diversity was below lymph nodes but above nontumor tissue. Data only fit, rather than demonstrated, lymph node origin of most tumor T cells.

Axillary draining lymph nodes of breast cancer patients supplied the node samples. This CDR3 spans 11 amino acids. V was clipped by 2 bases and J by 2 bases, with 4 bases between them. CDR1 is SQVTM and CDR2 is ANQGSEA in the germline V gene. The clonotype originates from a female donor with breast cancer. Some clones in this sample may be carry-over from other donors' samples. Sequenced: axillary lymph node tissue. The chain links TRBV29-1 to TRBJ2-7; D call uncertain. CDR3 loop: CSVELAYEQYF. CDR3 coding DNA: TGCAGCGTTGAACTAGCCTACGAGCAGTACTTC.